This TCR beta chain was captured by sequencing in a study of blood T cell repertoires in COVID-19 (dated by TCRdb to about 2020). Context from the whole study: The collaborator samples originated in the United States, Italy and Spain and spanned the acute and convalescent phases of COVID-19. Where available, HLA class I and class II types were taken from metadata supplied by the sample provider and were not determined by assay-based typing. The material from the prospective study consisted of cDNA or gDNA derived from T cells, B-cell-depleted T cells, or PBMCs. The sample metadata nearly always contained a de-identified subject ID, COVID-19 status, age in years and sex. Deeply sampled blood TCRbeta repertoires from subjects exposed to, actively infected with, or recovered from COVID-19 were included in the dataset. The samples were drawn from the first 160 participants of the ongoing ImmuneRACE study and from 1,254 subjects provided by 6 global collaborators. A freely available public database, intended as a resource for researchers studying the immune response to SARS-CoV-2, is where the repertoires were released.

Concerning this clone itself: This clone's antigen is unknown. No qualities accompany the bases; no much larger clone lies one base away.

The paper's findings and limits, for the study overall: The quantity of clinical and demographic metadata differed by source and by participant and was supplied without curation.

TCRbeta CDR3 regions were amplified from genomic DNA by means of the immunoSEQ Assay, a bias-controlled multiplex PCR. The original pipeline was this. Nucleated cell counts per sample were estimated from amplification of reference gene primers within the assay. To quantify the absolute abundance of each unique TCRbeta CDR3 rearrangement, sequence reads were collapsed and filtered. Productive Simpson clonality was computed per sample as the square root of Simpson's diversity index over productive rearrangements. TCRdb carries this immuneACCESS record with in-frame sequences only. Its versions omit some clonotypes, under half of them owing to an unresolved V gene in the studies checked, with the rest unexplained. The V and J calls and the clone size are those of that table, but D and trimming were determined from the DNA. Here the sample has about 280,000 clones; roughly 89% occur a single time. About 0.94% of the sample is in the top ten clones.

A second Seattle source provided samples from volunteer blood donors who had recovered from COVID-19. Collaborating institutions collected whole blood in K2EDTA tubes following their own protocols. For TCRbeta analysis, collaborator samples were shipped as frozen whole blood, as isolated PBMCs, or as DNA extracted from either sample type. CDR1 and CDR2 are drawn from the germline V gene (reference sequence): LGHDT, YNNKEL. The germline V end is reduced by 1 base and the J end by 1 base; junction bases left unmatched: 4. From its cysteine to its phenylalanine, the CDR3 spans 16 amino acids. Solely the CDR3 DNA is kept, with 48 bases framed from the first base.

This receptor was identified in a woman aged 40-49 years who had recovered from COVID-19. The sequence is built from TRBV3-1 (or the pseudogene TRBV3-2) and TRBJ1-1, and 9 junctional nucleotides match TRBD1. The sample taken for sequencing was peripheral blood. The bases are TGTGCCAGCAGCCAAGTGCTGACAGGGGGGAACACTGAAGCTTTCTTT. Its amino acids are CASSQVLTGGNTEAFF.